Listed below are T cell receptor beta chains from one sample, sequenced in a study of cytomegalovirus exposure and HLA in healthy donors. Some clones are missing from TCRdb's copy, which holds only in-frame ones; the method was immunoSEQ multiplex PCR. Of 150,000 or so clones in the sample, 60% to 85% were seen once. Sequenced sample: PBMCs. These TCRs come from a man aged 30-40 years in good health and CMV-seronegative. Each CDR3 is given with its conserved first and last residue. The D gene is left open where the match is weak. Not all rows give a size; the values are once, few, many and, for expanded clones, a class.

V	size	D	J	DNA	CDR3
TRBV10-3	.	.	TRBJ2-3	TGTGCCACCAGCTCGCCGGGATCAGATACGCAGTATTTT	CATSSPGSDTQYF
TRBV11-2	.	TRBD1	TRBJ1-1	TGTGCCAGCAGCCCCATCAGGGGGCGCCGGGACACTGAAGCTTTCTTT	CASSPIRGRRDTEAFF
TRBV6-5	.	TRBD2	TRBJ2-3	TGTGCCAGCAGTTATAGCGGGGAGAGCACAGATACGCAGTATTTT	CASSYSGESTDTQYF
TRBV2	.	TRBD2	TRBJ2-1	TGTGCCAGCAGTGGAGGACTAGCGGACAATGAGCAGTTCTTC	CASSGGLADNEQFF
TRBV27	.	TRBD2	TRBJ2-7	TGTGCCAGCAGAAGGACTAGCGGGAGGAGGTACGAGCAGTACTTC	CASRRTSGRRYEQYF
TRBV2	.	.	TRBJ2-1	TGTGCCAGCAGGCCGAGCGGGTATACCTACAATGAGCAGTTCTTC	CASRPSGYTYNEQFF
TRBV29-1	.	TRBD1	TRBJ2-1	TGCAGCGCTATGACAGGGGACGATGAGCAGTTCTTC	CSAMTGDDEQFF
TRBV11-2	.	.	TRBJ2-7	TGTGCCAGCAGCTTATTGGGGGCGACGGTGGACGAGCAGTACTTC	CASSLLGATVDEQYF
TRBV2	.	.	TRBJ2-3	TGTGCCAGCACATCGACTAAGAATACGCAGAATTTT	CASTSTKNTQNF
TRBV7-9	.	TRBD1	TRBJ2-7	TGTGCCAGCAGCTCCGGGACAGGGTCCTACGAGCAGTACTTC	CASSSGTGSYEQYF
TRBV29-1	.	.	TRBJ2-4	TGCAGCGTTACCGGGACTTCGGCCAAAAACATTCAGTACTTC	CSVTGTSAKNIQYF
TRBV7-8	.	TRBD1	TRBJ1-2	TGTGCCAGCAGCTCGGGACAGGGGCGAGGCTACACCTTC	CASSSGQGRGYTF
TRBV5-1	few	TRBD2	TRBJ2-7	TGCGCCAGCAGCCCCGGACTAGCGGGCTACGAGCAGTACTTC	CASSPGLAGYEQYF
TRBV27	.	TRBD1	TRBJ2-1	TGTGCCAGCACTCCTATGGGACAGAGCTACAATGAGCAGTTCTTC	CASTPMGQSYNEQFF
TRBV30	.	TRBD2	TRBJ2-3	TGTGCCTGGAGTGAAGGACTAGCACCTAGCACAGATACGCAGTATTTT	CAWSEGLAPSTDTQYF
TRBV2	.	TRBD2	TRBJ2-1	TGTGCCAGCAGTGTAAAGCGGGGCCTCTTTAATGAGCAGTTCTTC	CASSVKRGLFNEQFF
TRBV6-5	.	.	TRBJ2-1	TGTGCCAGCAGTTACACGAGGGTGTGGGCCTACAATGAGCAGTTCTTC	CASSYTRVWAYNEQFF
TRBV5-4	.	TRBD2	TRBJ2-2	TGTGCCAGCAGCCCCGAACCCGGACTAGCGGGGAACACCGGGGAGCTGTTTTTT	CASSPEPGLAGNTGELFF
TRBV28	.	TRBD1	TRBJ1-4	TGTGCCAGCAGTACGCGGACAGGATCTAATGAAAAACTGTTTTTT	CASSTRTGSNEKLFF
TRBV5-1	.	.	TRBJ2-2	TGCGCCAGCAGCTTCCCAGACACCGGGGAGCTGTTTTTT	CASSFPDTGELFF
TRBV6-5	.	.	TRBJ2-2	TGTGCCAGCGGAGACTCAAACACCGGGGAGCTGTTTTTT	CASGDSNTGELFF
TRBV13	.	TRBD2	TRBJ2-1	TGTGCCAGCAGCTCTCCGGGACTAGCGAACCTTGAGCAGTTCTTC	CASSSPGLANLEQFF
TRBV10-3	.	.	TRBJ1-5	TGTGCCATCAGTGAAGATGAGGGTCACGCCCAGCATTTT	CAISEDEGHAQHF
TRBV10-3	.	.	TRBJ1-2	TGTGCCATCAGTGATATTGTTGCTAACTATGGCTACACCTTC	CAISDIVANYGYTF
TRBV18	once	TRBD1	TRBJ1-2	TGTGCCAGTTCACCGGGACAGGGGGCTGTCAACTATGGCTACACCTTC	CASSPGQGAVNYGYTF
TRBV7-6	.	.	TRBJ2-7	TGTGCCAGCAGCATTTACAGGGATTCGTACGAGCAGTACTTC	CASSIYRDSYEQYF
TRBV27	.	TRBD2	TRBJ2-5	TGTGCCAGCAGTTCCGGACGGGGGAGGGCCCAGTACTTC	CASSSGRGRAQYF
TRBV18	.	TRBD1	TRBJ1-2	TGTGCCAGCCGGGGACAGCCTTATGGCTACACCTTC	CASRGQPYGYTF
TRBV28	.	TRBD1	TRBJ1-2	TGTGCCAGCAGCTCGTACTCGGACAGGGGGATCGGCAGAGGCACCTTC	CASSSYSDRGIGRGTF
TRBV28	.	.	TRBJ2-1	TGTGCCAGCAGTTTACTTCGGGTAGGTTTGCAGTTCTTC	CASSLLRVGLQFF
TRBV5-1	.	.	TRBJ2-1	TGCGCCAGCAGCTCAGGACTGGACTATGGCAATGAGCAGTTCTTC	CASSSGLDYGNEQFF
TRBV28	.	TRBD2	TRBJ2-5	TGTGCCAGCAGTTTATTCTCAAACCCGGGGGGGCCCCAGTACTTC	CASSLFSNPGGPQYF
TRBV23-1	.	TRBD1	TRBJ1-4	TGCGCCAGCAGTCTTCAACGACAGGGGGCAAGTGAAAAACTGTTTTTT	CASSLQRQGASEKLFF
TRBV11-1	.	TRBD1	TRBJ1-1	TGTGCCAGCAGTTCTGACAGGGTGAACACTGAAGCTTTCTTT	CASSSDRVNTEAFF
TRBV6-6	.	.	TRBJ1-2	TGTGCCAGCAGCCGCAGCGGGGCAGACTATGGCTACACCTTC	CASSRSGADYGYTF
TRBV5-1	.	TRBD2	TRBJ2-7	TGCGCCAGCAGCTTCATCCGGGAGGGTCTCTACGAGCAGTACTTC	CASSFIREGLYEQYF
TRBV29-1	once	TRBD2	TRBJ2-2	TGCAGCGTTCTGGGGGGGATCCCCGGGGAGCTGTTTTTT	CSVLGGIPGELFF
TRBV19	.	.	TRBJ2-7	TGTGCCACCACTGAAGGGGGCTCCTACGAGCAGTACTTC	CATTEGGSYEQYF
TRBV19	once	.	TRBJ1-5	TGTGCCAGTAGGGAATACAGTGCTCAGCCCCAGCATTTT	CASREYSAQPQHF
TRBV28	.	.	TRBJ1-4	TGTGCCAGCAGGGGGTTAAGGGAGGCTAATGAAAAACTGTTTTTT	CASRGLREANEKLFF
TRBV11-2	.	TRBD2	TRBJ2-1	TGTGCCAGCAGCTTAGGGTCAGCGGGGGAGCAGTTCTTC	CASSLGSAGEQFF
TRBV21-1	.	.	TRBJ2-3	TGTGCCAGCAAGGGACAAGCCTCGTCCTGCGAGAAGGGAAAGCAGTCGACAGATACGCAGTATTTT	CASKGQASSCEKGKQSTDTQYF